This TCR beta chain was recorded in a study of T cells in Graves' hyperthyroidism and ophthalmopathy. Turning to this clonotype: The antigen is undetermined.

The source material, RNA transcripts, was used to amplify TCR beta CDR3 regions. First-round RT-PCR targeting the TCR CDR3 was performed with the HTBI primer set. MiXCR was run by TCRdb on the multiplex PCR reads, yielding one entry per CDR3 protein. The table has approximately 430,000 distinct CDR3 sequences, about a sixth seen once. Study-wide points: Stable hyperthyroidism was told apart from ophthalmopathy by a model built on 13 V-J features.

The CDR3 loop spans 16 amino acids. The V and J ends lost 0 bases and 6 bases, in that order; junction bases with no gene match: 8. Per the germline V gene, CDR1 is LGHNA and CDR2 is YNFKEQ. The sequence was collected from a woman between 18 and 29 years old with Graves' hyperthyroidism. Source material: blood. The chain employs TRBV4-2 and TRBJ2-1; TRBD2 aligns across 7 bases. DNA for the CDR3: TGTGCCAGCAGCCAAGAAAGTAGCGGGTCACCCAATGAGCAGTTCTTC. It codes for CASSQESSGSPNEQFF.